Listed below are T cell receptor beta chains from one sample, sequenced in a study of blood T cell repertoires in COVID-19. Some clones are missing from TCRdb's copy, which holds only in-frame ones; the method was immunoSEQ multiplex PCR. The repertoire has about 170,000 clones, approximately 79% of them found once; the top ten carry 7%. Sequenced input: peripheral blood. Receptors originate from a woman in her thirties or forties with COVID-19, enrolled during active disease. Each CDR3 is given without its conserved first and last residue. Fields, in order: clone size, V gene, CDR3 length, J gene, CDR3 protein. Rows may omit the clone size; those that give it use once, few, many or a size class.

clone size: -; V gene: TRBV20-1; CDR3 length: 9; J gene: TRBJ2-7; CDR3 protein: SAGPGYEQY
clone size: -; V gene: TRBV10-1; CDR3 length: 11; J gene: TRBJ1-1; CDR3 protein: ASSQGANTEAF
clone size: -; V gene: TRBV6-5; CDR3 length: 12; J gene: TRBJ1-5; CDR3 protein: ASMVEHSNQPQH
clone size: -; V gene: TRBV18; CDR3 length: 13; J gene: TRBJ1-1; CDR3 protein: ASSPGGATGTEAF
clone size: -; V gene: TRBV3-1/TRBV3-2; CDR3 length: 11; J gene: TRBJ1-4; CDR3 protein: ASSQDGRKKLF
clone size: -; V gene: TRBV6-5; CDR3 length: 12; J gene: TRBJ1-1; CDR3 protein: ATDRRGRDTEAF
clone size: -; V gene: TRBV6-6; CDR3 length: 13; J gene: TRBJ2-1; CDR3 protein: ASSWGGKNYNEQF
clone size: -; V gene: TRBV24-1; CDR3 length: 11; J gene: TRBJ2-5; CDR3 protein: ATSGDRLKTQY
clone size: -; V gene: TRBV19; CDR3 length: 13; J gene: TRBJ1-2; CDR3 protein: ASRTVHSMQYGYT
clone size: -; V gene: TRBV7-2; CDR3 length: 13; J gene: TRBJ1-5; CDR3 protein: ASSLTGGSNQPQH
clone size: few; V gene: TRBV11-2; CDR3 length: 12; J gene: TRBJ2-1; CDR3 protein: ASSPLAGGYEQF
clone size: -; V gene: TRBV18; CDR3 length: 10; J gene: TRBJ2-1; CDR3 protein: ASSNLKNEQF
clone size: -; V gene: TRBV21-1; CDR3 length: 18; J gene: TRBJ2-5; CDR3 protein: ASSKSGRIGGRADGETQY
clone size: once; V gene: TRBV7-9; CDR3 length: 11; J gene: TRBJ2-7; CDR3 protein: ASSSSGIYEQY
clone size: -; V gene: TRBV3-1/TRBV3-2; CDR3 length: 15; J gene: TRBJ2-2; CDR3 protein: ASSQGLAGTYTGELF
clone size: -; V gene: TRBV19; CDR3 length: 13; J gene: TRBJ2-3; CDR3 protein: ASSVRGISTDTQY
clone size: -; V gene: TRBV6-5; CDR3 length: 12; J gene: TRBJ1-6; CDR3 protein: ASSLGQINSPLH
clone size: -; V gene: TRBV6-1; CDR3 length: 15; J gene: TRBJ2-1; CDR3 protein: ASSGLGGGQSYNEQF
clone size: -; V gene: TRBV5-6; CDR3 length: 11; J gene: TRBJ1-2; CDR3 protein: ASSLAGDYGYT
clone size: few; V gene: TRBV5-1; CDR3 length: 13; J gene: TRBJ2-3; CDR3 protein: ASSLGQGPTDTQY
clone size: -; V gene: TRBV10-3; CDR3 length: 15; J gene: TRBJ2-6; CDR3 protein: AINRDIESSGANVLT
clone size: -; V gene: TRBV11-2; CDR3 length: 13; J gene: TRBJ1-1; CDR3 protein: ASSIPSLRTPEAF
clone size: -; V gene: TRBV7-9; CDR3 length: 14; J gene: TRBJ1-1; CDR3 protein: ASSLGERGANTEAF
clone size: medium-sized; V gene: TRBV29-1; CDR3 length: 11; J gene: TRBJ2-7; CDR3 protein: SVGRGEPYEQY